The 16 T cell receptor beta chains given below trace back to one sample, sequenced in a study of T cell responses to AZD1222 COVID-19 vaccine. Clones were read by immunoSEQ multiplex PCR, and TCRdb kept only the in-frame ones, dropping some. The sample lists around 110,000 clones, about 91% occurring once. The sample in question was peripheral blood, obtained 28 days after the second AZD1222 dose. The receptors come from an adult who received the AZD1222 COVID-19 vaccine.

The CDR3 here is CASSPLSGGKETQYF. CDR3 nucleotide sequence: TGTGCCAGCTCACCCCTCAGCGGGGGGAAGGAGACCCAGTACTTC. The J gene is TRBJ2-5, the V gene TRBV18; 9 bases are a match to TRBD2. The trim removed 3 bases at V and 5 bases at J, leaving 7 bases unmatched. CDR1 and CDR2 (germline): KGHSH, LQKENI. CDR3 size: 15 residues.

The chain couples TRBV28 to TRBJ1-2; D gene unclear. This CDR3 has 13 amino acids. The V gene lost 4 bases and the J gene lost 3 bases, with 9 bases spanning the gap. Germline CDR1 reads MDHEN; CDR2 reads SYDVKM. CDR3: CASSSTVDYGYTF. CDR3 nucleotides: TGTGCCAGCAGTTCTACGGTGGACTATGGCTACACCTTC.

V and J are TRBV3-1 (or the pseudogene TRBV3-2) and TRBJ2-1; D might be TRBD1 (6 bases). Germline V lookup: CDR1 LGHDT, CDR2 YNNKEL (reference sequence). This CDR3 spans 15 amino acids. Trimming took 0 bases from V and 5 from J, leaving 11 bases between them. CDR3 amino acids: CASSQDLTGNNEQFF. In nucleotides, the CDR3 is TGTGCCAGCAGCCAAGATCTGACAGGTAACAATGAGCAGTTCTTC.

This chain links TRBV15 with TRBJ1-1, with unresolved D. CDR3 length: 12 amino acids. V was clipped by 8 bases and J by 0 bases, with 7 bases between them. The germline CDR1 and CDR2 sequences are LNHNV and YYDKDF (reference sequence). CDR3: CATAELNTEAFF. In DNA, the CDR3 is TGTGCCACCGCTGAGTTGAACACTGAAGCTTTCTTT.

This sequence joins TRBV9 and TRBJ1-5; maybe TRBD1 (6 bases). V was cut by 4 bases and J by 6 bases, with 17 bases left in between. There are 15 residues in the CDR3. Germline CDR1 SGDLS, CDR2 YYNGEE. CDR3 sequence: CASSPTGGTSQPQHF. The CDR3 DNA reads TGTGCCAGCAGCCCGACCGGGGGCACCAGTCAGCCCCAGCATTTT. The full variable domain, rest sourced from reference TRBV9 and TRBJ1-5, is DSGVTQTPKHLITATGQRVTLRCSPRSGDLSVYWYQQSLDQGLQFLIQYYNGEERAKGNILERFSAQQFPDLHSELNLSSLELGDSALYFCASSPTGGTSQPQHFGDGTRLSIL.

The chain couples TRBV5-6 to TRBJ2-7; D may be TRBD2 (6 bases). V was cut by 3 bases and J by 6 bases, with 10 bases left in between. Germline CDR1 SGHDT, CDR2 YYEEEE. There are 12 residues in the CDR3. DNA for the CDR3: TGTGCCAGCAGCTCAAAAGCGGGCGAGCAGTACTTC. As protein: CASSSKAGEQYF.

The chain uses TRBV6-5 and TRBJ1-5; 7 nucleotides align to TRBD1. With V trimmed by 6 bases and J by 0 bases, 5 bases remained unmatched. This CDR3 has 15 residues. Per the germline V gene, CDR1 is MNHEY and CDR2 is SVGAGI. The CDR3 sequence: CASRRDRASNQPQHF. CDR3 DNA sequence: TGTGCCAGCAGACGCGACAGGGCTAGCAATCAGCCCCAGCATTTT.

J is TRBJ1-2 and V is TRBV3-1 (or the pseudogene TRBV3-2); D is uncertain. The CDR3 covers 15 residues. Trimming cost V 0 bases and J 12 bases, with 20 bases left between them. Germline CDR1 is LGHDT and CDR2 is YNNKEL (reference sequence). CDR3 sequence: CASSQDVVGTRVDTF. DNA for the CDR3: TGTGCCAGCAGCCAAGACGTAGTAGGCACCCGAGTTGACACCTTC.

The CDR3 sequence is CAWRHLHRGRNYGYTF. The CDR3, as DNA: TGTGCCTGGAGACACCTGCACAGGGGGCGCAACTATGGCTACACCTTC. This chain joins TRBV30 and TRBJ1-2; 9 positions match TRBD1. This CDR3 comprises 16 residues. In germline, CDR1 is GTSNPN, CDR2 SVGIG (reference sequence). Germline trimming cut 3 bases from V and 2 bases from J; bases unmatched to any gene: 10.

The chain joins TRBV9 to TRBJ1-1; 8 nucleotides agree with TRBD1. Trimming at V came to 4 bases and at J to 11 bases, leaving 10 bases not matched to a gene. Germline values: CDR1 SGDLS, CDR2 YYNGEE. The CDR3 has 13 residues. CDR3 region: CASSPSGGFGAFF. CDR3 nucleotide sequence: TGTGCCAGCAGCCCCTCAGGGGGCTTTGGGGCTTTCTTT.

The chain has TRBV7-9 and TRBJ2-2; D remains unclear. CDR1 is SEHNR, CDR2 FQNEAQ, per germline (reference sequence). Trimming shortened V by 3 bases and J by 0 bases, and 8 bases separated the two germline ends. CDR3 length: 15 residues. The CDR3 coding sequence is TGTGCCAGCAGCTTCGCTCCACCGAACACCGGGGAGCTGTTTTTT. Translation gives CASSFAPPNTGELFF.

The J gene is TRBJ1-5, the V gene TRBV30; D is ambiguous. The V gene's germline CDR1 is GTSNPN and CDR2 SVGIG (reference sequence). Trimming cost V 1 base and J 5 bases, with 12 bases left between them. The length of the CDR3 is 14 residues. The CDR3, as DNA: TGTGCCTGGAGTGGGACGGCTTCCGATCAGCCCCAGCATTTT. It specifies CAWSGTASDQPQHF.

The rearrangement uses TRBV28 and TRBJ2-7; no firm D call. V was cut by 3 bases and J by 2 bases, with 11 bases left in between. Germline CDR1 and CDR2: MDHEN and SYDVKM. The CDR3 consists of 14 residues. CDR3 coding DNA: TGTGCCAGCAGTTTTTCGGGTTGGCCCTACGAGCAGTACTTC. This translates into CASSFSGWPYEQYF.

The chain links TRBV28 to TRBJ2-1; 10 bases match TRBD2. Losses at the gene ends were 2 bases for V and 3 bases for J; bases not matched to a gene: 4. Looked up from germline, CDR1 is MDHEN and CDR2 is SYDVKM. The CDR3 is 16 amino acids. The CDR3 region has the DNA TGTGCCAGCAGTTTACTACTAGCGGGACTCTACAATGAGCAGTTCTTC. Amino acid sequence: CASSLLLAGLYNEQFF.

The V gene is TRBV19, the J gene TRBJ1-4, with TRBD1 matching 7 bases. In germline, CDR1 is LNHDA, CDR2 SQIVND (reference sequence). The CDR3 has 16 amino acids. The V gene end was trimmed by 3 bases and the J gene end by 0 bases; junction bases not matched to a gene: 4. The CDR3 protein is CASSIEGGATNEKLFF. The DNA for the CDR3 is TGTGCCAGTAGTATTGAAGGGGGCGCAACTAATGAAAAACTGTTTTTT.

CDR3 DNA sequence: TGCGCCAGCAGTCACGGAGGTAATGGGGACACTGAAGCTTTCTTT. Translated: CASSHGGNGDTEAFF. This chain links TRBV23-1 with TRBJ1-1; no clear D. TRBV23-1 falls under the ORF class, with uncertain function. V lost 3 bases and J 3 bases, leaving 14 bases between the germline ends. The CDR3 contains 15 residues.